This TCR beta chain was sequenced for a study of siplizumab effects on memory and regulatory T cells. Overall study: Paired mixed lymphocyte reactions used siplizumab at around 1 ug/mL or no drug. The study, taken as a whole, reports: Unstimulated subset assignment was obtained for only a minor fraction of alloreactive clones.

Per sample, roughly 94,000 TCR templates underwent assay. Only in-frame clones appear in the TCRdb table, and some are missing; sequencing was by immunoSEQ multiplex PCR. This table holds 15,000 to 20,000 clones, more than 35% found once. About this clone: Its target is not known.

Cells of the mixed lymphocyte reaction were cocultured at 37 degrees C for about 6 days. Germline assignment: CDR1 LNHDA and CDR2 SQIVND (reference sequence). Trimming cost V 6 bases and J 0 bases, with 10 bases left between them. The CDR3 extends over 14 amino acids. This clonotype originated in a human donor in good health; the cells came from an allogeneic mixed lymphocyte reaction. This chain links TRBV19 with TRBJ2-3; D uncertain. Sequenced: CFSE-low (dividing) CD4+ T cells sorted from an allogeneic mixed lymphocyte reaction. In nucleotides, the CDR3 is TGTGCCAGTAGGTTTGACCCGAGCACAGATACGCAGTATTTT. Protein product: CASRFDPSTDTQYF. Full variable domain (rest looked up from reference TRBV19 and TRBJ2-3): DGGITQSPKYLFRKEGQNVTLSCEQNLNHDAMYWYRQDPGQGLRLIYYSQIVNDFQKGDIAEGYSVSREKKESFPLTVTSAQKNPTAFYLCASRFDPSTDTQYFGPGTRLTVL.